This T cell receptor beta chain is from a study of blood T cells in healthy people across ages. This clonotype was seen at least ten times. In terms of origin and age, donors were healthy Caucasian individuals from Russia aged about 6 to 90. Each sample used at least 6 million PBMCs. The authors ran a second PCR of roughly 6 to 11 cycles using a sample-barcoded 5' primer and a J-beta primer mix. TCRdb re-called the 5' RACE reads with MiXCR, one entry per CDR3 protein. Of 760,000 or so distinct CDR3 sequences listed, around 25% were seen once; the top ten hold around 9.2%. CDR3 length equals 12 residues. From germline, CDR1 is DFQATT and CDR2 SNEGSKA (reference sequence). V shed 7 bases, J shed 7 bases, and the junction held 5 bases outside the gene matches. These data also featured in a second study, about T cells of mothers and their children. That source adds: Reads recorded for TCR beta CDR3 numbered over 9 million per mother and several million per child.

Material: blood. This TCR was recovered from a boy younger than 18 in good health. The J gene is TRBJ2-1, the V gene TRBV20-1; TRBD1 matches 9 bases. DNA for the CDR3: TGCAGTGGGGACAGGGCGATGAATGAGCAGTTCTTC. Amino acid sequence: CSGDRAMNEQFF.